The T cell receptor beta chain described here comes from a study of neurological immune-mediated disorders. This clonotype was seen repeatedly, ten times or more. The CDR3 has 14 amino acids. The germline V and J ends were trimmed by 1 base and 2 bases, with 7 bases remaining between them. CDR1 is SEHNR, CDR2 FQNEAQ, per germline (reference sequence). TCRdb used MiXCR to reprocess the 5' RACE reads, holding one entry per CDR3 protein. Of tens of thousands of distinct CDR3 sequences in the sample, about 2.5% are singletons; the top ten hold approximately 3%. The chain links TRBV7-9 to TRBJ2-3; no reliable D call. Sequencing input: PBMCs. The receptor was isolated from a man aged 50 to 59 with multiple sclerosis. Written as DNA, the CDR3 is TGTGCCAGCAGCTTAGGGTCAAACACAGATACGCAGTATTTT. This codes for CASSLGSNTDTQYF. The entire variable domain, with the rest obtained from reference TRBV7-9 and TRBJ2-3, is as follows: DTGVSQNPRHKITKRGQNVTFRCDPISEHNRLYWYRQTLGQGPEFLTYFQNEAQLEKSRLLSDRFSAERPKGSFSTLEIQRTEQGDSAMYLCASSLGSNTDTQYFGPGTRLTVL.